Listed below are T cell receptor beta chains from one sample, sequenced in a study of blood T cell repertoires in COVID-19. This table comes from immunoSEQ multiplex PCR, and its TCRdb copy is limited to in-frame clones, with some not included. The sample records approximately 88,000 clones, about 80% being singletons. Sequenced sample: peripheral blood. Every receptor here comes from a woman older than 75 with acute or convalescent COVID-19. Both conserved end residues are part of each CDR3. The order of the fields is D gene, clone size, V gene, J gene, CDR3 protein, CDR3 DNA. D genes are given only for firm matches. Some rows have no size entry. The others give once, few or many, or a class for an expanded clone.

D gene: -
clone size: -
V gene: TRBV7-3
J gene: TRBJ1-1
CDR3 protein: CASSLTGQNEAFF
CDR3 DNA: TGTGCCAGCAGCTTAACGGGACAAAATGAAGCTTTCTTT

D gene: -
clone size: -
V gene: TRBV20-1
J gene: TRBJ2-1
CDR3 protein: CSASRATSYSYNEQFF
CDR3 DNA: TGCAGTGCTAGTCGGGCCACTAGCTACTCCTACAATGAGCAGTTCTTC

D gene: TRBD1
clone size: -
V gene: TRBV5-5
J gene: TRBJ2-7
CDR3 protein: CASSLTTGDTYEQYF
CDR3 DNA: TGTGCCAGCAGCTTAACGACAGGGGACACCTACGAGCAGTACTTC

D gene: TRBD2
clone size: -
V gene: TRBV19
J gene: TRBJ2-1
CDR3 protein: CASSMVAGGFSSYNEQFF
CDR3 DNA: TGTGCCAGTAGTATGGTAGCGGGGGGGTTCAGCTCCTACAATGAGCAGTTCTTC

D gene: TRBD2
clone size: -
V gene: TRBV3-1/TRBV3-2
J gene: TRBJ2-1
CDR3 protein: CASSQAGTSWDNEQFF
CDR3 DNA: TGTGCCAGCAGCCAAGCCGGGACTAGCTGGGACAATGAGCAGTTCTTC

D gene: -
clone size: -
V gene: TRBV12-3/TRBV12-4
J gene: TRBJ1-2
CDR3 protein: CASRREAGGYTF
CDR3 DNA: TGTGCCAGCAGGAGAGAGGCGGGAGGCTACACCTTC

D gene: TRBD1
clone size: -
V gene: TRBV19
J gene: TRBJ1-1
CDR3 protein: CASTIQGNAEAFF
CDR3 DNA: TGTGCCAGTACCATACAGGGGAACGCTGAAGCTTTCTTT

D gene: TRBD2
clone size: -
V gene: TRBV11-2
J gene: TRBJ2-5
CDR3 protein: CASSSGLAGGPETQYF
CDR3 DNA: TGTGCCAGCAGCTCGGGACTAGCGGGAGGGCCGGAGACCCAGTACTTC

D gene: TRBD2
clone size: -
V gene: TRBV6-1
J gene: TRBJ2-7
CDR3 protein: CASSELGLAGESAF
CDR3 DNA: TGTGCCAGCAGTGAATTGGGACTAGCGGGAGAGTCGGCCTTC

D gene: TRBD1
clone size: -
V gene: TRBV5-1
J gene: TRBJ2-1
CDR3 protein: CASSLLQGRNEQFF
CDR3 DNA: TGCGCCAGCAGCTTGTTACAGGGGCGCAATGAGCAGTTCTTC

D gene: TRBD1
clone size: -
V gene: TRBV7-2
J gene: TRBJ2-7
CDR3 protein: CASSLGGTDYEQYF
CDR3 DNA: TGTGCCAGCAGCTTAGGAGGGACAGACTACGAGCAGTACTTC

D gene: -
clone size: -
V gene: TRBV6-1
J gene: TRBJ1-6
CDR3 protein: CASSETITVRNSPLHF
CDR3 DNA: TGTGCCAGCAGTGAAACCATTACAGTTAGGAATTCACCCCTCCACTTT

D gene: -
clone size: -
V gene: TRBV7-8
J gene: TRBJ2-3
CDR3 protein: CASSLLGGGTQYF
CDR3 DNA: TGTGCCAGCAGCCTTCTAGGGGGGGGTACGCAGTATTTT

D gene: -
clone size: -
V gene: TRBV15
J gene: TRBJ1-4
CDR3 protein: CATSRDRESELFF
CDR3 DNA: TGTGCCACCAGCAGAGATCGGGAGTCAGAACTGTTTTTT

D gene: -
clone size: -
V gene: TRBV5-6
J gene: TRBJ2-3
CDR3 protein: CASSFVTGTSTDTQYF
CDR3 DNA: TGTGCCAGCAGCTTCGTCACAGGGACGAGCACAGATACGCAGTATTTT

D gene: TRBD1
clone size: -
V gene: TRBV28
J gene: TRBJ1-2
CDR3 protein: CASRVGQDYGYTF
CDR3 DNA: TGTGCCAGCAGGGTCGGACAGGACTATGGCTACACCTTC

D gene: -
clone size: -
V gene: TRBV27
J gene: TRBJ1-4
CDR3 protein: CASKRWAGEKLFF
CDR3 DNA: TGTGCCAGCAAAAGGTGGGCGGGTGAAAAACTGTTTTTT

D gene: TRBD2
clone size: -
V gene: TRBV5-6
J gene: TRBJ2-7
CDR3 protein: CASRRSREASSYEQYF
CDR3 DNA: TGTGCCAGCAGGAGATCGCGGGAGGCGAGCTCCTACGAGCAGTACTTC

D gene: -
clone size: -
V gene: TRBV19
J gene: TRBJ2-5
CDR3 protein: CASQADGQETQYF
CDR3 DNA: TGTGCCAGCCAAGCGGACGGACAAGAGACCCAGTACTTC

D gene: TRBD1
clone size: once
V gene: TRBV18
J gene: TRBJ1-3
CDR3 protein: CASSPTRGLGNTIYF
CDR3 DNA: TGTGCCAGCTCACCCACCAGGGGGCTAGGAAACACCATATATTTT

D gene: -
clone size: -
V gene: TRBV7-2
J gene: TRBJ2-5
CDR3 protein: CASSSRTRQETQYF
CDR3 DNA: TGTGCCAGCAGCTCCAGGACACGCCAAGAGACCCAGTACTTC

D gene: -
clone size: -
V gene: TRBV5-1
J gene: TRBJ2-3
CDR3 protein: CASSGVEQYF
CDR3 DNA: TGCGCCAGCTCAGGTGTGGAGCAGTATTTT

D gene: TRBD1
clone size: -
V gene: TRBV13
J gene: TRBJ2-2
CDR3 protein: CASRRRDRGNTGELFF
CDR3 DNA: TGTGCCAGCAGACGCCGGGACAGGGGAAACACCGGGGAGCTGTTTTTT

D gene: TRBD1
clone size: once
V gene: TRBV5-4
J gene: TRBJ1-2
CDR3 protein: CASSLGGLVYGYTF
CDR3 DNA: TGTGCCAGCAGCTTAGGGGGCCTGGTGTATGGCTACACCTTC

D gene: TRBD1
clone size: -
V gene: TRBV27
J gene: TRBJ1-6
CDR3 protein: CASSNRQGSYNSPLHF
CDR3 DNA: TGTGCCAGCAGCAACAGACAGGGGTCCTATAATTCACCCCTCCACTTT

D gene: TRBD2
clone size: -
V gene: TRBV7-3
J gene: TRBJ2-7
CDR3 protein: CASSQREGVLGLALLLYEQYF
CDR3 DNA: TGTGCCAGCAGTCAAAGGGAGGGGGTACTGGGACTAGCGTTACTTCTTTACGAGCAGTACTTC

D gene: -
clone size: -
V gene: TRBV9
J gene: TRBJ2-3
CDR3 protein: CASSGRAADTQYF
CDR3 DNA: TGTGCCAGCAGCGGGAGGGCCGCAGATACGCAGTATTTT

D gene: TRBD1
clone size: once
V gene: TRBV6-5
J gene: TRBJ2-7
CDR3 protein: CASRTGTGLAYEQYF
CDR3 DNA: TGTGCCAGCAGAACCGGGACAGGGTTGGCCTACGAGCAGTACTTC

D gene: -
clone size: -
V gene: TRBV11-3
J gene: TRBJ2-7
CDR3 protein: CASSPGHSSYEQYF
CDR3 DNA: TGTGCCAGCAGCCCGGGACACAGCTCCTACGAGCAGTACTTC

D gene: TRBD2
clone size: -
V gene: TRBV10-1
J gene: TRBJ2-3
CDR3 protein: CASSPGTSGGAYTDTQYF
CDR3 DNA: TGCGCCAGCAGCCCCGGGACTAGCGGGGGGGCCTACACAGATACGCAGTATTTT

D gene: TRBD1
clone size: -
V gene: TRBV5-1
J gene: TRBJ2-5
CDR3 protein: CASSVTGGRETQYF
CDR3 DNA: TGCGCCAGCAGCGTTACAGGGGGCCGGGAGACCCAGTACTTC

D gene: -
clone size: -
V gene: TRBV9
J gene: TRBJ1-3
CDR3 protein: CASSPSVSGNTIYF
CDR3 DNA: TGTGCCAGCAGCCCCTCGGTCTCTGGAAACACCATATATTTT

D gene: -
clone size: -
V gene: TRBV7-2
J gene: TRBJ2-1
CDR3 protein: CASSFIGGRLGNEQFF
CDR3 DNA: TGTGCCAGCAGCTTTATTGGCGGCCGCCTCGGCAATGAGCAGTTCTTC

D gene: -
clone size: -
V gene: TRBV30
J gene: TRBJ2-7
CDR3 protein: CAWGDFSYEQYF
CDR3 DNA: TGTGCCTGGGGGGACTTTTCCTACGAGCAGTACTTC

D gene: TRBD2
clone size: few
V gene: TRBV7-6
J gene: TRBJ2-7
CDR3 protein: CASSGGTSVSYEQYF
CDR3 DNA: TGTGCCAGCAGTGGGGGGACTAGCGTATCCTACGAGCAGTACTTC

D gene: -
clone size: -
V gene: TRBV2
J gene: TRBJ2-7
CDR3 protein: CASSRDRDEQYF
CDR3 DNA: TGTGCCAGCAGTCGGGATAGGGACGAGCAGTACTTC

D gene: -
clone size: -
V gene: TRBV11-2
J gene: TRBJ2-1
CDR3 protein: CASSSPTWPALGQFF
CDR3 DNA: TGTGCCAGCAGCTCCCCCACATGGCCAGCGCTAGGGCAGTTCTTC

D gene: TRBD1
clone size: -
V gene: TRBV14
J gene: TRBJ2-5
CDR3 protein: CASSQYRGNLQETQYF
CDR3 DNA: TGTGCCAGCAGCCAGTACAGGGGTAACCTACAAGAGACCCAGTACTTC

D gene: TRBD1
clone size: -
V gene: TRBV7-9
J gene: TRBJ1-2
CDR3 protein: CASETGGFGYTF
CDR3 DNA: TGTGCCAGCGAGACAGGGGGCTTTGGCTACACCTTC

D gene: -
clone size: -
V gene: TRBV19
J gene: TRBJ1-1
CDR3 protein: CASTSAVRSGAFF
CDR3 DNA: TGTGCCAGTACCAGTGCGGTACGGTCGGGAGCTTTCTTT

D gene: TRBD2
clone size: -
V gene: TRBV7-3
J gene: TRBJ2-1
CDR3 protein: CASSFGLAGPNEQFF
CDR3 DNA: TGTGCCAGCAGCTTTGGACTAGCGGGCCCTAATGAGCAGTTCTTC

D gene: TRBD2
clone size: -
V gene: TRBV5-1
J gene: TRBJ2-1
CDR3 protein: CASSSPSGGAHEQFF
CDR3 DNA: TGCGCCAGCAGCTCTCCTAGCGGGGGGGCGCATGAGCAGTTCTTC

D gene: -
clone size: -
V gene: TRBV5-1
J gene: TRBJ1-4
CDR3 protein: CASSRTGPATNEKLFF
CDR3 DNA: TGCGCCAGCAGCCGAACAGGACCTGCAACTAATGAAAAACTGTTTTTT

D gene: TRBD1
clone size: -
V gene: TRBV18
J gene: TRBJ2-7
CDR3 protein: CASSPGQGQYEQYF
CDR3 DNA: TGTGCCAGCTCACCTGGACAGGGTCAATACGAGCAGTACTTC

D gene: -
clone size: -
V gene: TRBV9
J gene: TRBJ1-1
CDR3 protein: CASSVVGGSAFF
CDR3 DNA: TGTGCCAGCAGCGTAGTAGGGGGTAGTGCTTTCTTT

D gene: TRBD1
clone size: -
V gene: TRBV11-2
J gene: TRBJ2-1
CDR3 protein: CASSRGTGGASLNEQFF
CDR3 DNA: TGTGCCAGCAGCCGCGGGACAGGGGGCGCCTCTCTCAATGAGCAGTTCTTC

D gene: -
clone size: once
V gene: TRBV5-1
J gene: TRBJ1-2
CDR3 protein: CASRLEAGTSGYTF
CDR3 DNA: TGCGCCAGCAGATTGGAGGCAGGGACTAGCGGCTACACCTTC

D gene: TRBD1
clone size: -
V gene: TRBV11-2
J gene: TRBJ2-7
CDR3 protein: CASSPRQGRGLAEQYF
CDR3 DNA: TGTGCCAGCAGCCCTCGACAGGGAAGGGGTTTAGCCGAGCAGTACTTC

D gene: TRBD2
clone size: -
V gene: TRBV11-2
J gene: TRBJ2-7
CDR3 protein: CASSLIAYGLAGESEQYF
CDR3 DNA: TGTGCCAGCAGCTTGATAGCCTACGGACTAGCGGGAGAGAGCGAGCAGTACTTC

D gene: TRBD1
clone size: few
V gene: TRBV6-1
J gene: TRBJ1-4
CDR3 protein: CASSEALGLGTETVDEKLFF
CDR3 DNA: TGTGCCAGCAGTGAAGCGCTGGGACTCGGGACAGAGACGGTAGACGAAAAACTGTTTTTT

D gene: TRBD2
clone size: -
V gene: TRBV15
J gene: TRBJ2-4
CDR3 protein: CATSRDAAGGPKNIQYF
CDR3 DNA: TGTGCCACCAGCAGAGATGCGGCGGGGGGGCCCAAAAACATTCAGTACTTC

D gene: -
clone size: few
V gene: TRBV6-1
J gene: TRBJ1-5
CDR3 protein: CASSEGLSRWPQHF
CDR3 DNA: TGTGCCAGCAGCGAAGGGCTATCTAGGTGGCCCCAGCATTTT

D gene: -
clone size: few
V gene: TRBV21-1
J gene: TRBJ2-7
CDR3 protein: CASSKDGGSSYEQYF
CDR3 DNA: TGTGCCAGCAGCAAAGATGGAGGGAGCTCCTACGAGCAGTACTTC

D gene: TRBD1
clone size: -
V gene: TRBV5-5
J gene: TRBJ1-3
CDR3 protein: CASSLTGTGGNTIYF
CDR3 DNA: TGTGCCAGCAGCTTAACCGGGACAGGGGGAAACACCATATATTTT

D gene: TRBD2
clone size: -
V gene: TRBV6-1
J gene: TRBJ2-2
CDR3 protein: CASSEGLTSTGELFF
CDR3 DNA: TGTGCCAGCAGTGAGGGACTAACGAGTACCGGGGAGCTGTTTTTT

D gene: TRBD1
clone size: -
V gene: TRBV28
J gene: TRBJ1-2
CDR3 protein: CASSGVTGQRRVAYGYTF
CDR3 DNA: TGTGCCAGCAGTGGGGTGACGGGACAGCGGAGAGTTGCCTATGGCTACACCTTC

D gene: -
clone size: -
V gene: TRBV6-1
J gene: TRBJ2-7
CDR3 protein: CASSEAPPLLAPGYEQYF
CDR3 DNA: TGTGCCAGCAGTGAAGCGCCCCCCTTACTAGCTCCCGGCTACGAGCAGTACTTC